This T cell receptor beta chain originates from a study of T cell changes during pregnancy in multiple sclerosis. Unmatched junction bases numbered 11, after V lost 0 bases and J lost 2 bases. The germline V gene has CDR1 LNHNV and CDR2 YYDKDF (reference sequence). The CDR3 is 18 residues long. Repertoires were generated with immunoSEQ multiplex PCR, while TCRdb's copy carries only in-frame clones and drops some. The sample carries tens of thousands of clones, about 92% recorded once. This sequence originates from a female donor in good health, enrolled as a control in a pregnancy study. The chain has TRBV15 and TRBJ2-3, with TRBD2 matching over 7 bases. The sequences come from peripheral blood, collected in the second trimester of pregnancy. The CDR3, as DNA: TGTGCCACCAGCAGAGATCCTACTAGCGAGACCTTCACAGATACGCAGTATTTT. It translates to CATSRDPTSETFTDTQYF. The whole variable domain, filled in from reference TRBV15 and TRBJ2-3, reads DAMVIQNPRYQVTQFGKPVTLSCSQTLNHNVMYWYQQKSSQAPKLLFHYYDKDFNNEADTPDNFQSRRPNTSFCFLDIRSPGLGDTAMYLCATSRDPTSETFTDTQYFGPGTRLTVL.